Shown below are 4 T cell receptor beta chains from a single sample sequenced in a study of blood T cells in healthy people across ages. The use of a sample-barcoded 5' primer and a J-beta primer mix characterized a second PCR of about 7 to 12 cycles. In TCRdb, the 5' RACE reads were re-called with MiXCR into one record per CDR3 protein. The data hold about 620,000 distinct CDR3 sequences, with 52% observed a single time. The sequencing sample was made of blood. These receptors were obtained from a woman of 80 years or more in good health.

This clonotype was recorded a few times. The CDR3, as DNA: TGTGCCATCAGTGTCGCGGGGGGCGATCAGCCCCAGCATTTT. Translating gives CAISVAGGDQPQHF. The chain is built from TRBV10-3 and TRBJ1-5, with D possibly matching TRBD1 (6 bases). The germline V gene encodes CDR1 ENHRY and CDR2 SYGVKD. Between the trimmed V and J ends, which lost 4 bases and 5 bases, there was a span of 12 bases. This CDR3 region has 14 residues.

The chain employs TRBV18 and TRBJ2-1; D is possibly TRBD1 or TRBD2 (5 bases each). Trimming took off 0 bases at V and 8 bases at J, with 14 bases between the two ends. Germline CDR1 reads KGHSH; CDR2 reads LQKENI. The CDR3 totals 15 residues. The CDR3 nucleotides read TGTGCCAGCTCACCACCGGGAGTTAGGGGCGATGAGCAGTTCTTC. It encodes CASSPPGVRGDEQFF.

Concerning this clonotype: This may stem from a read error, because a much larger clone lies one nucleotide away. The chain joins TRBV12-3 or TRBV12-4 to TRBJ1-1; the D gene is possibly TRBD1 (6 bases). The CDR3 extends over 13 amino acids. The CDR3 region has the DNA TGTGCCATCAGTAAGGGGGAAGAGGATGAAGCTTTCTTT. It specifies CAISKGEEDEAFF.

This clonotype has a handful of counts. V is TRBV3-1 and J is TRBJ2-2; no definite D call. Germline lookup yields CDR1 LGHDT and CDR2 YNNKEL (reference sequence). Trimming took 3 bases from V and 0 from J, leaving 17 bases between them. The CDR3 length is 18 residues. The CDR3 region has the DNA TGTGCCAGCAGCCACAGAATACACTCCCTCGCGAACACCGGGGAGCTGTTTTTT. This translates into CASSHRIHSLANTGELFF.